This TCR beta chain emerged from a study of CD8 T cells in Susac syndrome. With random hexamers, roughly 0.45 to 1 ug RNA was reverse transcribed. MiXCR, applied by TCRdb to the immunoSEQ multiplex PCR reads, yields one record per CDR3 protein. Of about 190,000 distinct CDR3 sequences detected, approximately 95% appear once; the ten largest clones hold about 0.094%. CD8+ and CD4+ T cells from blood underwent TCR beta sequencing, which was carried out in a high-throughput format. TEMRA cells were enriched by FACS, while CD8+ and CD4+ T cells were obtained through a negative isolation that was performed magnetically. V gave up 0 bases and J gave up 4 bases, with 9 bases separating them. Germline CDR1 is LGHDT and CDR2 is YNNKEL (reference sequence). The CDR3 spans 14 residues.

This clonotype was sampled from a human donor in good health. Sequenced input: CD4+ T cells from PBMCs. This sequence joins TRBV3-1 and TRBJ2-5, with D uncertain. CDR3 bases: TGTGCCAGCAGCCAAGATCGGGCCCGAGAGACCCAGTACTTC. It translates to CASSQDRARETQYF.